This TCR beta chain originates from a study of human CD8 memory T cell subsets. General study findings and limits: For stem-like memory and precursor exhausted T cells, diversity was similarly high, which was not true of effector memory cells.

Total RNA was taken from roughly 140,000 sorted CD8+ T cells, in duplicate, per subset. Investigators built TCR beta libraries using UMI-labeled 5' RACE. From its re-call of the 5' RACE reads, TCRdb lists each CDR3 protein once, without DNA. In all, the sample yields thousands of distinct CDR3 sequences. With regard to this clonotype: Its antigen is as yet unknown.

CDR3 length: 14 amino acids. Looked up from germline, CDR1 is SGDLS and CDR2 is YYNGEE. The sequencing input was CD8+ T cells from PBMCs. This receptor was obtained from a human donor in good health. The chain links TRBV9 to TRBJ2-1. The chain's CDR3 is CASSVGYGYNEQFF.